This passage covers 14 T cell receptor beta chains from one sample sequenced in a study of cytomegalovirus exposure and HLA in healthy donors. Generated by immunoSEQ multiplex PCR, the TCRdb table keeps only in-frame clones and is missing some. The table lists 140,000 to 150,000 clones, about nine tenths of them singletons. The material sequenced was PBMCs. The receptor set was obtained from a man aged 18 to 30 in good health and CMV-seronegative.

V and J are TRBV10-3 and TRBJ1-2, with 7 positions matching TRBD1. V shed 6 bases and J 3 bases; nucleotides not matched to a gene: 10. The germline CDR1 and CDR2 sequences are ENHRY and SYGVKD. This CDR3 spans 15 amino acids. The CDR3 region is CAIRGQGERYYGYTF. In nucleotides, the CDR3 is TGTGCCATCAGGGGGCAGGGGGAACGATACTATGGCTACACCTTC.

This clone came up a few times. The rearrangement links TRBV7-2 to TRBJ2-1; 7 bases line up with TRBD1. CDR1 and CDR2 (germline): SGHTA, FQGNSA. J was trimmed by 3 bases and V by 5 bases; bases with no gene match: 7. This CDR3 comprises 15 residues. Here the CDR3 reads CASSATGEDYNEQFF. The CDR3 DNA follows: TGTGCCAGCAGCGCAACAGGGGAAGACTACAATGAGCAGTTCTTC. Full variable domain (outside the CDR3, taken from reference TRBV7-2 and TRBJ2-1): GAGVSQSPSNKVTEKGKDVELRCDPISGHTALYWYRQSLGQGLEFLIYFQGNSAPDKSGLPSDRFSAERTGGSVSTLTIQRTQQEDSAVYLCASSATGEDYNEQFFGPGTRLTVL.

The genes are TRBV5-6 and TRBJ1-5; 7 nucleotides line up with TRBD1. CDR1 is SGHDT and CDR2 is YYEEEE in the germline V gene. The CDR3 is made up of 14 amino acids. J gave up 6 bases and V 1 base, and 4 bases lay outside the gene matches. CDR3 DNA: TGTGCCAGCAGCTTGTTCGCAGGGGGTCAGCCCCAGCATTTT. Protein product: CASSLFAGGQPQHF.

The chain uses TRBV7-2 and TRBJ2-3, with 9 bases lining up with TRBD1. CDR3 length equals 15 residues. The V gene end was trimmed by 5 bases and the J gene end by 5 bases; junction bases not matched to a gene: 8. The V gene's germline CDR1 is SGHTA and CDR2 FQGNSA. The CDR3 region is CASSPNDRGVDTQYF. The CDR3 nucleotides are TGTGCCAGCAGCCCCAACGACAGGGGGGTAGATACGCAGTATTTT.

The chain recombines TRBV7-9 with TRBJ2-3; 7 bases line up with TRBD2. Germline loops: CDR1 SEHNR, CDR2 FQNEAQ (reference sequence). The trim removed 7 bases at V and 4 bases at J, leaving 14 bases unmatched. The CDR3 has 16 residues. As DNA, the CDR3 is TGTGCCAGCACCTCCCCTGGCGGGCTAGCGGCAGATACGCAGTATTTT. Encoded protein: CASTSPGGLAADTQYF. Using reference TRBV7-9 and TRBJ2-3 for the parts outside the CDR3, the full variable domain is DTGVSQNPRHKITKRGQNVTFRCDPISEHNRLYWYRQTLGQGPEFLTYFQNEAQLEKSRLLSDRFSAERPKGSFSTLEIQRTEQGDSAMYLCASTSPGGLAADTQYFGPGTRLTVL.

V and J are TRBV7-3 and TRBJ1-1; 9 bases fit TRBD1. Germline V gene sequence: CDR1 SGHTA, CDR2 FQGTGA. CDR3 size: 17 residues. V was clipped by 0 bases and J by 3 bases; unmatched bases: 8. The CDR3 loop reads CASSLTWDRVVDTEAFF. The CDR3 DNA sequence: TGTGCCAGCAGCTTAACATGGGACAGGGTGGTGGACACTGAAGCTTTCTTT. Full variable domain (missing parts from reference TRBV7-3 and TRBJ1-1): GAGVSQTPSNKVTEKGKYVELRCDPISGHTALYWYRQSLGQGPEFLIYFQGTGAADDSGLPNDRFFAVRPEGSVSTLKIQRTERGDSAVYLCASSLTWDRVVDTEAFFGQGTRLTVV.

This chain uses TRBV12-5 with TRBJ1-1; 8 nucleotides agree with TRBD1. The CDR3 is 14 residues long. Per the germline V gene, CDR1 is LGHNT and CDR2 is FRNRAP. Losses at the gene ends were 5 bases for V and 10 bases for J; bases not matched to a gene: 12. The CDR3 protein is CASGIAGGRLRAFF. In DNA, the CDR3 is TGTGCTAGTGGTATCGCAGGGGGCCGGTTGAGAGCTTTCTTT. The full variable domain, completed using reference TRBV12-5 and TRBJ1-1, is DARVTQTPRHKVTEMGQEVTMRCQPILGHNTVFWYRQTMMQGLELLAYFRNRAPLDDSGMPKDRFSAEMPDATLATLKIQPSEPRDSAVYFCASGIAGGRLRAFFGQGTRLTVV.

V gene TRBV10-2 combines with J gene TRBJ1-2; possible D gene TRBD1, 5 bases. Germline V lookup: CDR1 WSHSY, CDR2 SAAADI. V lost 2 bases to trimming and J lost 7 bases, with 17 bases between them. CDR3 size: 15 residues. The CDR3 is CASSEPRGGTAGYTF. CDR3 DNA sequence: TGCGCCAGCAGTGAGCCTCGGGGAGGGACGGCTGGCTACACCTTC.

This rearrangement joins TRBV5-5 to TRBJ1-1; no clear D gene. The V end was cut by 4 bases, the J end by 3 bases, with 4 bases between. Germline V gene lookup returns CDR1 SGHKS and CDR2 YYEKEE (reference sequence). The CDR3 runs 11 residues. The CDR3 loop is CASSADTEAFF. As DNA, the CDR3 is TGTGCCAGCAGCGCGGACACTGAAGCTTTCTTT.

The table lists this clone with a few counts. This chain joins TRBV6-1 and TRBJ1-4, with D possibly TRBD1 on 6 matching bases. Between the trimmed V and J ends, which lost 1 base and 7 bases, there was a span of 16 bases. Germline assignment: CDR1 MNHNS and CDR2 SASEGT. CDR3 length: 16 amino acids. CDR3 nucleotides: TGTGCCAGCAGTGAAGGCGGGGGAAGGGGGAGTGAAAAACTGTTTTTT. Its protein product is CASSEGGGRGSEKLFF.

This clone was observed a single time. The chain joins TRBV23-1 to TRBJ2-3; 7 bases fit TRBD1. TRBV23-1 is filed as an ORF, its function uncertain. This CDR3 spans 16 amino acids. V dropped 4 bases and J dropped 1; count of bases not matched to a gene: 8. This chain's CDR3 is CASSPRQGWCTDTQYF. The CDR3 DNA sequence: TGCGCCAGCAGTCCGCGACAGGGTTGGTGCACAGATACGCAGTATTTT.

This clone was observed a handful of times. This chain joins TRBV7-8 and TRBJ2-1; D not resolved. V was clipped by 5 bases and J by 0 bases, with 26 bases between them. The CDR3 spans 20 residues. CDR1 SGHVS and CDR2 FQNEAQ come from the germline V gene. CDR3: CASSRYLGVSAPSSYNEQFF. CDR3 bases: TGTGCCAGCAGCCGTTACTTAGGAGTATCGGCCCCGAGCTCCTACAATGAGCAGTTCTTC. Drawing the rest from reference TRBV7-8 and TRBJ2-1, the complete variable domain is GAGVSQSPRYKVAKRGQDVALRCDPISGHVSLFWYQQALGQGPEFLTYFQNEAQLDKSGLPSDRFFAERPEGSVSTLKIQRTQQEDSAVYLCASSRYLGVSAPSSYNEQFFGPGTRLTVL.

This chain links TRBV19 with TRBJ1-4, with D tentatively TRBD1 (5 bases). This CDR3 region has 17 residues. CDR1 and CDR2 from the germline V gene are LNHDA and SQIVND (reference sequence). V shed 7 bases and J shed 2 bases, with 20 bases lying between them. The CDR3 sequence: CASTHLSGGVTNEKLFF. CDR3 DNA sequence: TGTGCCAGTACCCACCTTTCCGGGGGAGTTACTAATGAAAAACTGTTTTTT.

The V call is TRBV7-9, the J call TRBJ1-3; D remains ambiguous. Germline values: CDR1 SEHNR, CDR2 FQNEAQ (reference sequence). Trimming pared 5 bases from V and 0 bases from J, leaving 11 bases between. The length of the CDR3 is 15 residues. This CDR3 is CASSPITASGNTIYF. CDR3 nucleotide sequence: TGTGCCAGCAGCCCTATAACCGCCTCTGGAAACACCATATATTTT.